This TCR beta chain was recorded in a study of blood T cell repertoires in COVID-19 (TCRdb year 2020). With regard to the full study: The collaborator samples originated in the United States, Italy and Spain and spanned the acute and convalescent phases of COVID-19. Where available, HLA class I and class II types were taken from metadata supplied by the sample provider and were not determined by assay-based typing. Subjects who had been exposed to COVID-19, were actively infected with it, or had recovered from it provided the deeply sampled blood TCRbeta repertoires that made up the dataset. The prospective study material was composed of cDNA or gDNA derived from T cells, B-cell-depleted T cells, or PBMCs. A de-identified subject ID, COVID-19 status, age in years and sex were almost always included in the sample metadata. The samples were drawn from the first 160 participants of the ongoing ImmuneRACE study and from 950 to 1,500 subjects provided by 6 global collaborators. The repertoires were released in a freely available public database meant as a resource for research on the immune response to SARS-CoV-2.

The immunoSEQ Assay, a bias-controlled multiplex PCR, was used to amplify TCRbeta CDR3 regions from genomic DNA. Turning to the authors' computational methods: Nucleated cell counts per sample were estimated from amplification of reference gene primers within the assay. To quantify the absolute abundance of each unique TCRbeta CDR3 rearrangement, sequence reads were collapsed and filtered. Productive Simpson clonality was computed per sample as the square root of Simpson's diversity index over productive rearrangements. Held by TCRdb, this immuneACCESS table contains in-frame sequences only and omits some clones. Under half of the omission traces to an unresolved V gene where checked; the cause of the rest is unknown. The D gene and trimming were derived from the DNA, and the V and J assignments and clone size from that table. This sample comprises fewer than 350,000 clones, 86% of them detected only once. The ten top clones hold approximately 12% of the sample.

At one collaborating source in Seattle, patients were enrolled during active infection and were followed longitudinally through the course of disease. Collaborating institutions collected whole blood in K2EDTA tubes following their own protocols. Collaborator samples were shipped for TCRbeta analysis as frozen whole blood, isolated PBMCs, or DNA extracted from either sample type. Broader findings and caveats from the paper: The amount of clinical and demographic metadata varied by source and participant and was provided uncurated.

Comments on this clone: Its antigen has not been determined. No much larger clone is present one base from it, and per-base qualities are unavailable.

The TCR comes from a young woman with COVID-19, enrolled during active disease. The sequenced sample consisted of peripheral blood.

The CDR3 region: CASSLDSSDTQYF. The base sequence is TGTGCCAGCAGCCTCGACAGCTCAGATACGCAGTATTTT. Here the chain combines TRBV5-4 and TRBJ2-3, and TRBD1 may be the D gene, going by 5 matching bases. CDR1 and CDR2 (SGHNT, YYREEE) derive from the germline V gene (reference sequence). V drops 4 bases and J drops 4 bases, leaving 10 bases in between. From the cysteine up to the phenylalanine, the CDR3 has a length of 13 residues. Here the CDR3 DNA is all that survives: 39 bases in frame from base 1.